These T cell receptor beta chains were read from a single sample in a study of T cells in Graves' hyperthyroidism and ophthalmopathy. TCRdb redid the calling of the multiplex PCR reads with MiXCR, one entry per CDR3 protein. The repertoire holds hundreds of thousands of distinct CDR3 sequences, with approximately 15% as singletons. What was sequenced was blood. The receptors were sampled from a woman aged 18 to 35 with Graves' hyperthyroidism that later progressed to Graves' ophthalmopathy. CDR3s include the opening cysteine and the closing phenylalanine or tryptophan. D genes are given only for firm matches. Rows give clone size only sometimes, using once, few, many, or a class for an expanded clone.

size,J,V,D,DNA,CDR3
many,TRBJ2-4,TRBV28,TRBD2,TGTGCCAGCAGTTACCTCCCGGTGCGGGAGGGCCGGGTTAACATTCAGTACTTC,CASSYLPVREGRVNIQYF
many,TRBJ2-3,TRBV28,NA,TGTGCCAGCAGAGCCCCCGGGGTTACGCAGTATTTT,CASRAPGVTQYF
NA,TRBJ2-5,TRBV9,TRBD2,TGTGCCAGCAGCGCCAGCGGGAGGGGGGAGACCCAGTACTTC,CASSASGRGETQYF
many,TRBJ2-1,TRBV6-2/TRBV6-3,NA,TGTGCCAGCAGACCTCATTTGGGACTGTCCCGACTCTACAATGAGCAGTTCTTC,CASRPHLGLSRLYNEQFF
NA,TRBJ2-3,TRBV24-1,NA,TGTGCCACCAGTGAATATTATAGTGTGGAGCGGGCAAGCACAGATACGCAGTATTTT,CATSEYYSVERASTDTQYF
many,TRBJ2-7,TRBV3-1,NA,TGTGCCAGCAGCCGCAGGGACTCACCGGTGGAGCAGTACTTC,CASSRRDSPVEQYF
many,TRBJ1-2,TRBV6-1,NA,TGTGCCAGCAGTGACTATAACTATGGCTACACCTTC,CASSDYNYGYTF
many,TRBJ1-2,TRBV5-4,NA,TGTGCCAGCAGCTTTTTGTCAGGTGGAGCTAACTATGGCTACACCTTC,CASSFLSGGANYGYTF
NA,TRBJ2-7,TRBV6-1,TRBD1,TGTGCCAGCAATATAGACAGGGAAGATCGCTACGAGCAGTACTTC,CASNIDREDRYEQYF
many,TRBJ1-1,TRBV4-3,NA,TGCGCCAGCAGCCATCTCCACCGGACGGACACTGAAGCTTTCTTT,CASSHLHRTDTEAFF
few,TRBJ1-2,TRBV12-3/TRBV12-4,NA,TGTGCCAGCAGCCTAATCGGGACAACCCCTCGCTACACCTTC,CASSLIGTTPRYTF
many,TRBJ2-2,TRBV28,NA,TGTGCCAGCTACCCTGGGACCACCGGGGAGCTGTTTTTT,CASYPGTTGELFF
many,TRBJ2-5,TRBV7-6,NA,TGTGCCAGCAGCTTAGGCTGGATCCCCCAGTACTTC,CASSLGWIPQYF
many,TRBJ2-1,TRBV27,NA,TGTGCCAGCAGTAAGCAGGGCAGCTCCTACAATGAGCAGTTCTTC,CASSKQGSSYNEQFF
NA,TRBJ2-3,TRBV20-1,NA,TGCAGTGCTAGTAGCGCTAGGGGTGCAGATACGCAGTATTTT,CSASSARGADTQYF
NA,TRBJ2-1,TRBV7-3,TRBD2,TGTGCCAGCAGCCCGAGCGGGGGTGGGGCGGGGTACAATGAGCAGTTCTTC,CASSPSGGGAGYNEQFF